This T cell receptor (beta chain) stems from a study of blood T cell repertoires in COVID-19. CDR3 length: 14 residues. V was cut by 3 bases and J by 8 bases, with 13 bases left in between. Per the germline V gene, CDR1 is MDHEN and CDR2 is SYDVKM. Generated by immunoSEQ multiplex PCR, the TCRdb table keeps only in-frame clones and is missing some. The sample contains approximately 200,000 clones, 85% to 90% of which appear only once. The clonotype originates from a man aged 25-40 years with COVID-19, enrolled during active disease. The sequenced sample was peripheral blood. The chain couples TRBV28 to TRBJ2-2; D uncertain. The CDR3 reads CASSLGLDPGELFF. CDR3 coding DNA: TGTGCCAGCAGTTTGGGCCTCGACCCAGGGGAGCTGTTTTTT.